Listed below are T cell receptor beta chains from one sample, sequenced in a study of response to subunit inactivated influenza vaccine. Each CDR3 protein is one row after TCRdb ran MiXCR on the RT-PCR reads. The sample lists around 760,000 distinct CDR3 sequences; more than 11% were seen once. The source was PBMCs from blood, collected roughly 15 days before vaccination. The receptors here all came from a man over 45 who received an inactivated influenza vaccine. Each CDR3 is given with its conserved first and last residue. A D gene is named only where the DNA matches it firmly. The size of a clone is reported for some rows only, either as once, few or many, or as a class for expanded clones.

j_call	clone_size	d_call	v_call	cdr3_aa	cdr3_nt
TRBJ2-1	many	NA	TRBV5-1	CASSPTGTLWEQFF	TGCGCCAGCAGCCCCACAGGAACACTTTGGGAGCAGTTCTTC
TRBJ2-7	few	TRBD1	TRBV5-1	CASSEDRVPEQYF	TGCGCCAGCAGCGAAGACAGGGTCCCCGAGCAGTACTTC
TRBJ1-3	many	TRBD1	TRBV5-1	CASSRLATGGSSGNTIYF	TGCGCCAGCAGCCGGCTCGCGACAGGGGGGAGCTCTGGAAACACCATATATTTT
TRBJ2-5	NA	NA	TRBV12-3/TRBV12-4	CASSFGTQGGRKTQYF	TGTGCCAGCAGTTTTGGGACGCAGGGAGGAAGAAAGACCCAGTACTTC
TRBJ2-5	many	NA	TRBV27	CASSFSISETQYF	TGTGCCAGCAGTTTTTCGATATCAGAGACCCAGTACTTC
TRBJ2-3	NA	NA	TRBV7-2	CASSLIGGRTDTQYF	TGTGCCAGCAGCCTTATCGGAGGGCGGACAGATACGCAGTATTTT
TRBJ2-1	NA	NA	TRBV3-1	CASSQDRLISNEQFF	TGTGCCAGCAGCCAAGACAGATTGATAAGCAATGAGCAGTTCTTC
TRBJ2-1	NA	TRBD2	TRBV19	CARSLRTSGYNEQFF	TGTGCCAGGAGTCTGCGGACTAGCGGCTACAATGAGCAGTTCTTC
TRBJ2-7	many	TRBD1	TRBV29-1	CSVRRTGGYEQYF	TGCAGCGTTCGTAGGACAGGGGGCTACGAGCAGTACTTC
TRBJ1-2	NA	NA	TRBV7-8	CASSLGAERTYTF	TGTGCCAGCAGCTTAGGGGCGGAACGGACCTACACCTTC
TRBJ2-1	few	NA	TRBV11-3	CASSKQDSGMQFF	TGTGCCAGCAGCAAGCAGGACAGCGGCATGCAGTTCTTC
TRBJ2-3	NA	NA	TRBV20-1	CSASTGEAVVDTQYF	TGCAGTGCCAGCACGGGGGAAGCGGTGGTAGATACGCAGTATTTT
TRBJ2-2	few	TRBD1	TRBV6-5	CASSSHQGALPGELFF	TGTGCCAGCAGTTCACACCAGGGGGCGCTCCCCGGGGAGCTGTTTTTT
TRBJ2-1	many	NA	TRBV30	CAWSDLTHEQFF	TGTGCCTGGAGTGATCTGACCCATGAGCAGTTCTTC
TRBJ1-1	NA	NA	TRBV7-2	CASSWSALVPEAFF	TGTGCCAGCAGCTGGAGTGCACTGGTCCCTGAAGCTTTCTTT
TRBJ2-1	NA	TRBD1	TRBV5-1	CASSLGGSGQVKNEQFF	TGCGCCAGCAGCTTGGGAGGCTCGGGACAGGTAAAAAATGAGCAGTTCTTC